This TCR beta chain came from a study of shared clonotypes between healthy human individuals. Using immunoSEQ multiplex PCR, the repertoire was profiled, and TCRdb retains in-frame clones only, with some absent. The table records 2 million to 3 million clones, 80% to 95% of them present only once. Trimming removed 7 bases at V and 2 bases at J, with 15 bases between. The germline V gene encodes CDR1 MDHEN and CDR2 SYDVKM. CDR3 length equals 14 residues. The chain employs TRBV28 and TRBJ2-7, with D tentatively TRBD2 (6 bases). This TCR derives from a man younger than 35 in good health. Some clones in this sample may be carry-over from other donors' samples. The source material was naive CD4+ T cells from PBMCs. Regarding subset: CD45RA+ positively selected. The CDR3 DNA follows: TGTGCCAGCATAAAGGGAGGAGAGGCCTACGAGCAGTACTTC. This gives the protein CASIKGGEAYEQYF.